This T cell receptor (beta chain) was sequenced in a study of T-cell reconstitution after alpha-beta-depleted transplantation in children (dated by TCRdb to the mid-2010s). About the study as a whole: Using TCR repertoire profiling, the study followed T-cell immune reconstitution in a quantitative way in children after TCRalphabeta/CD19-depleted allogeneic hematopoietic cell transplantation.

The treatment or condition label of this sample denotes: allogeneic hematopoietic cell transplantation with graft depleted of TCRalphabeta T cells and CD19 B cells. Transplant recipients were children who received TCRalphabeta/CD19-depleted allogeneic hematopoietic cell grafts. Here is what the overall study found, with its caveats: Over subsequent months, a decline in hyperexpanded clone frequencies was noted, and after one year, T-cell counts and TCRbeta diversity were mostly ascribed to newly produced T cells. The high TCRbeta diversity at day 60 in some patients was ascribed to recipient T cells and intrathymic progenitors that had survived conditioning. The apparently early recovery of alphabetaT-cell counts about two months after transplant reportedly depended on only several hundred rapidly expanded clones that came from non-depleted graft cells.

The library relied on PCR. Sequenced using an Illumina HiSeq 2500. Molecular barcoding was employed in the preparation of TCR libraries, with unique molecular identifiers being used to normalize TCRbeta repertoire quantification. TCRdb's own reprocessing of the public reads used fastp at Q25 and MiXCR and kept productive beta chains. Here each entry gathers all rows of one CDR3 protein and keeps the most common genes and DNA. This sample holds about 830,000 distinct CDR3 sequences; 16% were observed only once. Together, the top ten hold under 6% of the sample. Regarding this clonotype: It lacks a known antigen. Base-call qualities are not available, and no considerably larger clone is one nucleotide away.

CDR3 length: 15 amino acids, cysteine to phenylalanine. Of all the DNA, just the CDR3 is kept, 45 bases in frame from base 1. V lost 1 base and J lost 4 bases; the stretch between them is 12 bases long. Via the germline V gene (reference sequence), CDR1 is SEHNR and CDR2 FQNEAQ. The specimen was PBMCs, mostly from graft donor cells, collected 360 days after TCRalphabeta/CD19-depleted stem cell transplant. The sequence links TRBV7-9 to TRBJ2-3, with no confidently assigned D gene. This receptor was identified in a male patient under 18 who had a stem cell transplant for acute lymphoblastic leukemia, so the T cells may come from the graft donor. The DNA reads as follows: TGTGCCAGCAGCTTAGTCCCCCTAGGGTCAGATACGCAGTATTTT. Its protein product is CASSLVPLGSDTQYF. The entire variable domain, with the stretches around the CDR3 drawn from the reference TRBV7-9 and TRBJ2-3 proteins, is DTGVSQNPRHKITKRGQNVTFRCDPISEHNRLYWYRQTLGQGPEFLTYFQNEAQLEKSRLLSDRFSAERPKGSFSTLEIQRTEQGDSAMYLCASSLVPLGSDTQYFGPGTRLTVL.